Each of the 23 T cell receptor beta chains below was sequenced from the same sample in a study of shared clonotypes between healthy human individuals. Data came from immunoSEQ multiplex PCR; TCRdb stores just in-frame clones and leaves some out. The sample contains hundreds of thousands of clones, almost 97% of which appear only once. The sample taken for sequencing was naive CD4+ T cells sorted from blood. Described subset: CD45RA+ positively selected. These receptors were collected from a woman younger than 45 in good health.

The rearrangement links TRBV6-1 to TRBJ1-5; 8 bases are shared with TRBD1. The junction had 0 bases not matched to a gene; V was cut back by 4 bases and J by 1 base. This CDR3 has 14 amino acids. Germline V gene lookup returns CDR1 MNHNS and CDR2 SASEGT. CDR3 nucleotide sequence: TGTGCCAGCAGTGGACAGGGGAGCAATCAGCCCCAGCATTTT. It encodes CASSGQGSNQPQHF.

The chain joins TRBV11-3 to TRBJ2-7, with TRBD2 as a possible D gene (6 bases). V was clipped by 5 bases and J by 4 bases, with 30 bases between them. Germline CDR1 is SGHNT and CDR2 is YENEEA. This CDR3 is 19 amino acids long. The CDR3 reads CASSRGTSDTAGPAYEQYF. Written as DNA, the CDR3 is TGTGCCAGCAGCAGGGGTACATCGGACACGGCGGGACCTGCGTACGAGCAGTACTTC.

This chain connects TRBV6-4 to TRBJ1-5; the D is unclear. This CDR3 has 13 amino acids. Trimming took 5 bases from V and 3 from J, leaving 8 bases between them. Germline CDR1 is MRHNA and CDR2 is SNTAGT. CDR3 nucleotides: TGTGCCAGCAGTAAGGGATTCAATCAGCCCCAGCATTTT. Its translation: CASSKGFNQPQHF.

This clone was observed once. The same CDR3 also results from other DNA sequences found in this sample. The DNA of the CDR3 is TGCAGTGCTCAGGGGGGTTACGAGCAGTACTTC. As protein: CSAQGGYEQYF. The chain carries TRBV20-1 and TRBJ2-7, with D possibly being TRBD1 (7 bases). With 5 bases removed from V and 4 bases from J, the gap between germline ends came to 9 bases. The CDR3 contains 11 residues. The V gene's germline CDR1 is DFQATT and CDR2 SNEGSKA (reference sequence).

This clone appeared once. CDR3 in DNA: TGTGCCAGCAGTTTACTGCACGAAAAACTGTTTTTT. This sequence encodes CASSLLHEKLFF. The chain couples TRBV28 to TRBJ1-4; D gene unclear. The length of the CDR3 is 12 residues. Trimming stripped 2 bases from V and 8 bases from J, with 6 bases between. The germline V gene encodes CDR1 MDHEN and CDR2 SYDVKM.

The chain joins TRBV18 to TRBJ1-2; D is undetermined. The CDR3 spans 14 residues. Germline loops: CDR1 KGHSH, CDR2 LQKENI. V lost 3 bases and J 6 bases, leaving 14 bases between the germline ends. The CDR3 DNA is TGTGCCAGCTCACCGATAAACACCATCGATGGCTACACCTTC. Its translation is CASSPINTIDGYTF.

The J gene is TRBJ1-3, the V gene TRBV7-6, with 7 bases that match TRBD1. This CDR3 contains 15 residues. The ends lost 5 bases at V and 4 bases at J; junction bases unmatched: 8. Germline loops: CDR1 SGHVS, CDR2 FNYEAQ. CDR3 sequence: CASSPRQGGGNTIYF. The CDR3, as DNA: TGTGCCAGCAGCCCGCGACAGGGAGGAGGAAACACCATATATTTT. The full variable domain, rest sourced from reference TRBV7-6 and TRBJ1-3, is GAGVSQSPRYKVTKRGQDVALRCDPISGHVSLYWYRQALGQGPEFLTYFNYEAQQDKSGLPNDRFSAERPEGSISTLTIQRTEQRDSAMYRCASSPRQGGGNTIYFGEGSWLTVV.

V usage is TRBV2 and J usage is TRBJ2-1, with D possibly TRBD2 on 6 matching bases. The CDR3 sequence is 17 residues long. Germline lookup yields CDR1 SNHLY and CDR2 FYNNEI. Trimming stripped 7 bases from V and 5 bases from J, with 24 bases between. The CDR3, as DNA: TGTGCCAGCATCGTACCCGACCGGGGGTCCTTGGACAATGAGCAGTTCTTC. Translated, it gives CASIVPDRGSLDNEQFF.

V and J are TRBV14 and TRBJ2-3, with D tentatively TRBD2 (6 bases). The V end was cut by 1 base, the J end by 1 base, with 9 bases between. In germline, CDR1 is SGHDN, CDR2 FVKESK. This CDR3 has 15 residues. This CDR3 is CASSQVGGGTDTQYF. The DNA of the CDR3 is TGTGCCAGCAGCCAAGTCGGAGGGGGCACAGATACGCAGTATTTT.

The chain recombines TRBV13 with TRBJ2-7; D uncertain. Germline CDR1 reads PRHDT; CDR2 reads FYEKMQ (reference sequence). Trimming took off 5 bases at V and 0 bases at J, with 14 bases between the two ends. The CDR3 is made up of 15 amino acids. CDR3: CASSVNSRRSYEQYF. The CDR3 DNA is TGTGCCAGCAGCGTAAACAGCCGGCGCTCCTACGAGCAGTACTTC.

V usage is TRBV5-5 and J usage is TRBJ1-2, with 10 nucleotides matching TRBD1. CDR1 SGHKS and CDR2 YYEKEE come from the germline V gene (reference sequence). V was pared by 5 bases and J by 5 bases, with 3 bases of the junction left unmatched. The CDR3 covers 13 residues. CDR3 nucleotides: TGTGCCAGCAGGCCGGGACAGGGGTATGGCTACACCTTC. Its protein is CASRPGQGYGYTF.

This clone occurred once. The rearrangement uses TRBV2 and TRBJ1-1; D is ambiguous. The CDR3 runs 12 residues. Trimming removed 4 bases from V and 4 bases from J, with 7 bases in between. Germline V gene data show CDR1 as SNHLY and CDR2 as FYNNEI. CDR3 bases: TGTGCCAGCAGTGTTTGGGGCACTGAAGCTTTCTTT. It encodes CASSVWGTEAFF.

The chain employs TRBV7-9 and TRBJ1-2, with D maybe TRBD1 (6 bases). The CDR3 has 15 amino acids. Trimming took off 0 bases at V and 3 bases at J, with 11 bases between the two ends. Germline V lookup: CDR1 SEHNR, CDR2 FQNEAQ (reference sequence). CDR3 DNA sequence: TGTGCCAGCAGCTTAGCAGGGGGTATTGACTATGGCTACACCTTC. Its protein is CASSLAGGIDYGYTF.

The genes are TRBV19 and TRBJ1-5, with TRBD1 matching 8 bases. There are 15 residues in the CDR3. The V segment lost 4 bases and the J segment 5 bases; nucleotides outside the gene matches: 7. Germline V gene sequence: CDR1 LNHDA, CDR2 SQIVND (reference sequence). The CDR3, as DNA: TGTGCCAGTAGTACCCCCCACAGGGGGGATCAGCCCCAGCATTTT. Translating gives CASSTPHRGDQPQHF.

This clone is a singleton in its sample. This chain uses TRBV28 with TRBJ2-4; the D is unclear. The CDR3 length is 14 residues. V dropped 2 bases and J dropped 1 base, with 6 bases sitting between them. Germline V lookup: CDR1 MDHEN, CDR2 SYDVKM. As DNA, the CDR3 is TGTGCCAGCAGTTTAAGTTTGGCCAAAAACATTCAGTACTTC. This translates into CASSLSLAKNIQYF.

V is TRBV30 and J is TRBJ2-5; no clear D. The DNA end is a closer match to TRBJ2-7, so the J assignment may be wrong. Looked up from germline, CDR1 is GTSNPN and CDR2 is SVGIG (reference sequence). This CDR3 contains 12 residues. DNA of the CDR3: TGTGCCTGGGAAAAGATTTCCCACGAGCAGTACTTC. It encodes CAWEKISHEQYF.

V and J are TRBV2 and TRBJ1-5; possibly TRBD1 for D (6 bases). Germline V lookup: CDR1 SNHLY, CDR2 FYNNEI. V lost 2 bases, J lost 5 bases, and 10 bases lay in between. The CDR3 is 14 amino acids. CDR3 in amino acids: CASSEQGSDQPQHF. The CDR3 DNA reads as TGTGCCAGCAGTGAACAGGGGTCGGATCAGCCCCAGCATTTT.

The rearrangement links TRBV28 to TRBJ2-7; D not resolved. Between the trimmed V and J ends, which lost 2 bases and 0 bases, there was a span of 5 bases. Germline CDR1 is MDHEN and CDR2 is SYDVKM. The CDR3 loop spans 13 amino acids. Here the CDR3 DNA reads TGTGCCAGCAGTTTAGTCAACTCCTACGAGCAGTACTTC. Protein product: CASSLVNSYEQYF.

The chain has TRBV11-2 and TRBJ2-2, with 8 bases identical to TRBD1. In germline, CDR1 is SGHAT, CDR2 FQNNGV. CDR3 size: 16 residues. V dropped 1 base and J dropped 6; count of bases not matched to a gene: 7. The chain's CDR3 is CASSLARGLSAGELFF. The CDR3 nucleotides are TGTGCCAGCAGCTTAGCCAGGGGGCTTAGCGCCGGGGAGCTGTTTTTT.

This rearrangement joins TRBV30 to TRBJ2-1; 9 nucleotides match TRBD2. CDR1 GTSNPN and CDR2 SVGIG come from the germline V gene (reference sequence). The CDR3 runs 16 residues. Unmatched junction bases numbered 12, after V lost 2 bases and J lost 7 bases. As DNA, the CDR3 is TGTGCCTGGAGTACGGGTAGCGGGAGCCAGAGGAATGAGCAGTTCTTC. As protein: CAWSTGSGSQRNEQFF. The variable domain in full, with the rest retrieved from reference TRBV30 and TRBJ2-1, is SQTIHQWPATLVQPVGSPLSLECTVEGTSNPNLYWYRQAAGRGLQLLFYSVGIGQISSEVPQNLSASRPQDRQFILSSKKLLLSDSGFYLCAWSTGSGSQRNEQFFGPGTRLTVL.

This rearrangement joins TRBV28 to TRBJ2-7, with 10 positions matching TRBD1. J lost 5 bases, V lost 5 bases, and 6 bases had no gene match. Germline V CDR1 and CDR2: MDHEN, SYDVKM. The CDR3 has 14 residues. CDR3 amino acids: CASSRQGAMNEQYF. The CDR3 coding sequence is TGTGCCAGCAGTCGACAGGGGGCGATGAACGAGCAGTACTTC.

The chain links TRBV7-3 to TRBJ2-1; the match to TRBD2 covers 14 bases. V shed 5 bases and J 7 bases; nucleotides not matched to a gene: 7. The CDR3 length is 16 residues. Germline V gene sequence: CDR1 SGHTA, CDR2 FQGTGA. The CDR3 is CASSPRTSGRKNEQFF. The CDR3, as DNA: TGTGCCAGCAGCCCCCGGACTAGCGGGAGGAAAAATGAGCAGTTCTTC.

V gene TRBV6-1 combines with J gene TRBJ1-1; D ambiguous. V was shortened by 3 bases and J by 0 bases, with 8 bases between the two germline ends. CDR3 length: 14 amino acids. Germline loops: CDR1 MNHNS, CDR2 SASEGT. The CDR3 DNA reads TGTGCCAGCAGTGACGCGGGATTGAACACTGAAGCTTTCTTT. This sequence encodes CASSDAGLNTEAFF.